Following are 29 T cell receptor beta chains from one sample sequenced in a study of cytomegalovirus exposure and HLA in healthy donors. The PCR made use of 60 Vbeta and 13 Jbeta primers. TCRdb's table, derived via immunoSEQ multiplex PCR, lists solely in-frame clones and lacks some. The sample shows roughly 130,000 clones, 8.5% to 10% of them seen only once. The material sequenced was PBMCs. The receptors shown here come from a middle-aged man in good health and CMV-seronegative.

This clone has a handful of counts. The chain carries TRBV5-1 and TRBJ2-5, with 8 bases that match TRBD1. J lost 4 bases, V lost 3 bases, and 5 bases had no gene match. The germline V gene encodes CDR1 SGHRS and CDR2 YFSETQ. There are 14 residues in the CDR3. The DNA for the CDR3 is TGCGCCAGCAGCTACCGGGACAGGTCAGAGACCCAGTACTTC. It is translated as CASSYRDRSETQYF.

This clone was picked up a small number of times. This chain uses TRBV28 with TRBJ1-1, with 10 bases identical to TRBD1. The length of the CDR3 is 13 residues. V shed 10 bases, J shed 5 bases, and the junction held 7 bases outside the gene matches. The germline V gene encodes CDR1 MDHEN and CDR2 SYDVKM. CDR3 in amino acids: CATRDRGGTEAFF. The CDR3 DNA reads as TGTGCCACCCGGGACAGGGGAGGAACTGAAGCTTTCTTT.

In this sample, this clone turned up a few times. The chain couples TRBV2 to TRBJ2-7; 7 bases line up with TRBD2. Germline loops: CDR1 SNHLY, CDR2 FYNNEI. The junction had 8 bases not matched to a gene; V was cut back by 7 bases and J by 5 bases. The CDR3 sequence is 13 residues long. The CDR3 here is CASTAQGRDEQYF. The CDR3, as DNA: TGTGCCAGCACTGCACAAGGGAGGGACGAGCAGTACTTC.

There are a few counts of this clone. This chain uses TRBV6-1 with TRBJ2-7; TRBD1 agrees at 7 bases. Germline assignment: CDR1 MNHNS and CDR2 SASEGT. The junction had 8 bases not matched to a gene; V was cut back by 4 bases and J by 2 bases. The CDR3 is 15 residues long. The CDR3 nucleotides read TGTGCCAGCAGTGTGGACAGGCTTCCAACCTACGAGCAGTACTTC. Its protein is CASSVDRLPTYEQYF.

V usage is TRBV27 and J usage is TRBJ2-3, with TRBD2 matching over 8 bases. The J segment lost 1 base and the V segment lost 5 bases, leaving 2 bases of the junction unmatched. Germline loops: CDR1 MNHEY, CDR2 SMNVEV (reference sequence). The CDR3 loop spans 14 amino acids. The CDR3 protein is CASSELAGTDTQYF. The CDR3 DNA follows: TGTGCCAGCAGTGAACTAGCGGGCACAGATACGCAGTATTTT.

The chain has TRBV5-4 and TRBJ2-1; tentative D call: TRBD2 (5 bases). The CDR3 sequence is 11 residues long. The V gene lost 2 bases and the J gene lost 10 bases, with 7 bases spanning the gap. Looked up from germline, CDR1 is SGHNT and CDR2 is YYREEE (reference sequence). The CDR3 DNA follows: TGTGCCAGCAGCTTTGGACTGGAGCAGTTCTTC. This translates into CASSFGLEQFF.

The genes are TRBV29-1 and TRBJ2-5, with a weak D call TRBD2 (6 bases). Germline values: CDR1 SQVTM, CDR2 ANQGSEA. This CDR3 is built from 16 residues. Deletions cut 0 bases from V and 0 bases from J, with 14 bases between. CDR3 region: CSVEDLKEGYQETQYF. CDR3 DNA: TGCAGCGTTGAAGATCTTAAGGAGGGGTACCAAGAGACCCAGTACTTC.

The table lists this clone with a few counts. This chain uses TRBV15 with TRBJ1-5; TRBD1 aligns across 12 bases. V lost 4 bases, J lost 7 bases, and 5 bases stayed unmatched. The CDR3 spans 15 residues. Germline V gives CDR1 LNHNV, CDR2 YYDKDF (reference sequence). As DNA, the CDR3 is TGTGCCACCAGCACCGGGACAGGGGGCGTCCAGCCCCAGCATTTT. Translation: CATSTGTGGVQPQHF.

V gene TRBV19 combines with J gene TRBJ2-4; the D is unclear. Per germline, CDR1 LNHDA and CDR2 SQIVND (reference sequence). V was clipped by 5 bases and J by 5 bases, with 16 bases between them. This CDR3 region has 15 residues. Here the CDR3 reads CASSPYSGSENIQYF. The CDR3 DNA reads TGTGCCAGTAGTCCCTATTCCGGGTCGGAAAACATTCAGTACTTC.

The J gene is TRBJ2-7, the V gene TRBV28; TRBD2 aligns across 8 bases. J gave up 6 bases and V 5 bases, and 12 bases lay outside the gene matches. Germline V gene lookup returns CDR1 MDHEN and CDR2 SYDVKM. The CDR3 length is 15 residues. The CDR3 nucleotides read TGTGCCAGCAGTGATCGGGGGGGGCTCGGGCTCGAGCAGTACTTC. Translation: CASSDRGGLGLEQYF.

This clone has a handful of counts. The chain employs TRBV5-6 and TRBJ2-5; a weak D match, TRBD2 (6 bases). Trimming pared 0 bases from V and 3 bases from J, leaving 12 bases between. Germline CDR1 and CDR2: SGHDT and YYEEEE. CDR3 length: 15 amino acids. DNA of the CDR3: TGTGCCAGCAGCTTGGTCTGGACGGGAGAAGAGACCCAGTACTTC. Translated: CASSLVWTGEETQYF.

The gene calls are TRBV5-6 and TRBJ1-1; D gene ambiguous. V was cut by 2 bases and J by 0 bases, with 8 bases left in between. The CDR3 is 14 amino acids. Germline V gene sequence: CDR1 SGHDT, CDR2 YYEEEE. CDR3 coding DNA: TGTGCCAGCAGCTTAAGTCCAGTGAACACTGAAGCTTTCTTT. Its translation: CASSLSPVNTEAFF.

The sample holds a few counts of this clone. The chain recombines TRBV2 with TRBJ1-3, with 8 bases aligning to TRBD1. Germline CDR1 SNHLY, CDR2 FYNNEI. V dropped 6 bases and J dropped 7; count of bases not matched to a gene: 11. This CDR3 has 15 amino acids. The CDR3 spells CASSPRWTGSNTIYF. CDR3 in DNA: TGTGCCAGCAGCCCCCGGTGGACAGGGTCGAACACCATATATTTT. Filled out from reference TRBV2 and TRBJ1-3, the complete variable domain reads EPEVTQTPSHQVTQMGQEVILRCVPISNHLYFYWYRQILGQKVEFLVSFYNNEISEKSEIFDDQFSVERPDGSNFTLKIRSTKLEDSAMYFCASSPRWTGSNTIYFGEGSWLTVV.

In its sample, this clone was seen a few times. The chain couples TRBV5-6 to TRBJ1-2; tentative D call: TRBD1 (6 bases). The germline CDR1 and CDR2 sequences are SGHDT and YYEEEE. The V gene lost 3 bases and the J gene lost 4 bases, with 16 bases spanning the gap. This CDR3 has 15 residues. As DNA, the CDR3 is TGTGCCAGCAGCTGGGGGGGGCAGACCGGCTATGGCTACACCTTC. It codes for CASSWGGQTGYGYTF.

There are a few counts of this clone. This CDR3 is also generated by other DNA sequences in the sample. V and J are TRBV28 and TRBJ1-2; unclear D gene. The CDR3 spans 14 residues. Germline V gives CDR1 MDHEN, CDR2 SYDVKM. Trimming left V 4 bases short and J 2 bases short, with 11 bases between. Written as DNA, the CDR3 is TGTGCCAGCAGTTCGTCCCCCTTAAACTATGGCTACACCTTC. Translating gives CASSSSPLNYGYTF.

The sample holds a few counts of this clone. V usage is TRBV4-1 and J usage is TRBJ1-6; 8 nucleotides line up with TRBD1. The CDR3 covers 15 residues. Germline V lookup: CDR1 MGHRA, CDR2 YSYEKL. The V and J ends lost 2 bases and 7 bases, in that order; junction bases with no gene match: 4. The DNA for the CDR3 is TGCGCCAGCAGCCAACCCGGACAGGGCAATTCACCCCTCCACTTT. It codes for CASSQPGQGNSPLHF.

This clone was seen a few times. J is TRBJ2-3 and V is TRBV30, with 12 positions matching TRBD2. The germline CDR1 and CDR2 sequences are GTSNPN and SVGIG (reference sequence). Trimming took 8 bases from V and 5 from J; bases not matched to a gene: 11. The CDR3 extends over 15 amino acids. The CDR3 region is CAVSPLAGGRDTQYF. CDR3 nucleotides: TGTGCCGTCAGCCCACTAGCGGGGGGTAGAGATACGCAGTATTTT. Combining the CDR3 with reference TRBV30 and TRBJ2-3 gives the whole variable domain SQTIHQWPATLVQPVGSPLSLECTVEGTSNPNLYWYRQAAGRGLQLLFYSVGIGQISSEVPQNLSASRPQDRQFILSSKKLLLSDSGFYLCAVSPLAGGRDTQYFGPGTRLTVL.

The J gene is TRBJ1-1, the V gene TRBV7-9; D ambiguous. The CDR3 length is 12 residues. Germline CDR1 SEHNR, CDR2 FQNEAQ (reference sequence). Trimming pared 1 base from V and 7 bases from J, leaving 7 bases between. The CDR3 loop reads CASSLDGSEAFF. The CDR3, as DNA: TGTGCCAGCAGCTTAGACGGGAGTGAAGCTTTCTTT. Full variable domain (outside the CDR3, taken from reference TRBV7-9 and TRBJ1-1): DTGVSQNPRHKITKRGQNVTFRCDPISEHNRLYWYRQTLGQGPEFLTYFQNEAQLEKSRLLSDRFSAERPKGSFSTLEIQRTEQGDSAMYLCASSLDGSEAFFGQGTRLTVV.

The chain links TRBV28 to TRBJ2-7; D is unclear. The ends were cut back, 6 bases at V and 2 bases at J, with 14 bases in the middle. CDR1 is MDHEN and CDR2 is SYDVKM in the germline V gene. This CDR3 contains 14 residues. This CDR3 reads CASSSSDKTYEQYF. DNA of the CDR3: TGTGCCAGCAGCTCCTCCGACAAGACCTACGAGCAGTACTTC.

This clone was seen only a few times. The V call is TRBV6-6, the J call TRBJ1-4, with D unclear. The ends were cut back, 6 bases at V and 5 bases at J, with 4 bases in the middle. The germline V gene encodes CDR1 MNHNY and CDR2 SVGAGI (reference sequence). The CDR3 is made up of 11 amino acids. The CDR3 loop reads CASRANEKLFF. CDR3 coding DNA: TGTGCCAGCAGAGCGAATGAAAAACTGTTTTTT.

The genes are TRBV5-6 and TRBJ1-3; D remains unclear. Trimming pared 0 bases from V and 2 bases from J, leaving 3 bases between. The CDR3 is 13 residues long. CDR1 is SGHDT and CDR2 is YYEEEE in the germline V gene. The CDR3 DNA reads TGTGCCAGCAGCTTGGGGCCTGGAAACACCATATATTTT. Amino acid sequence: CASSLGPGNTIYF.

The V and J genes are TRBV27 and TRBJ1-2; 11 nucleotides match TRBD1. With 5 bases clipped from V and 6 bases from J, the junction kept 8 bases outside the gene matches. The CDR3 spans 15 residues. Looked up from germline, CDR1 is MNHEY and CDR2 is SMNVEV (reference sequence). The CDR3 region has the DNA TGTGCCAGCAGTCAACTCGGGACAGGGGGGCATGGCTACACCTTC. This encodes CASSQLGTGGHGYTF.

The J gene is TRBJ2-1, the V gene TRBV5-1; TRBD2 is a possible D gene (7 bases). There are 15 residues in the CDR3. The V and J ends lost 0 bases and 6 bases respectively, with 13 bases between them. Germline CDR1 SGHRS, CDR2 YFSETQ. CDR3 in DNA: TGCGCCAGCAGCTTGGACGCGGGGGCTGGCAATGAGCAGTTCTTC. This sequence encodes CASSLDAGAGNEQFF.

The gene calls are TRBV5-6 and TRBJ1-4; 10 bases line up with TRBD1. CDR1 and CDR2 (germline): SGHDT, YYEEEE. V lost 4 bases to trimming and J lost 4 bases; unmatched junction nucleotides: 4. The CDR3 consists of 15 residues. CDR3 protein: CASSDRTGGNEKLFF. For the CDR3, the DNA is TGTGCCAGCAGCGATAGGACAGGGGGTAATGAAAAACTGTTTTTT.

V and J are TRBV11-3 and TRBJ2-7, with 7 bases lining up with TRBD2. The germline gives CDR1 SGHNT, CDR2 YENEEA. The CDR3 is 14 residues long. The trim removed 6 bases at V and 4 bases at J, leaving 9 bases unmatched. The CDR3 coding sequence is TGTGCCAGCAGTCAAGGGAGCGGGGTTTACGAGCAGTACTTC. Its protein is CASSQGSGVYEQYF.

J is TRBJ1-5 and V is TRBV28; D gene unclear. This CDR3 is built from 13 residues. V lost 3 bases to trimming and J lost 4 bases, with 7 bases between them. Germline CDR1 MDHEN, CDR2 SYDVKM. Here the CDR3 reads CASSFGGNQPQHF. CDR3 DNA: TGTGCCAGCAGTTTTGGAGGGAATCAGCCCCAGCATTTT.

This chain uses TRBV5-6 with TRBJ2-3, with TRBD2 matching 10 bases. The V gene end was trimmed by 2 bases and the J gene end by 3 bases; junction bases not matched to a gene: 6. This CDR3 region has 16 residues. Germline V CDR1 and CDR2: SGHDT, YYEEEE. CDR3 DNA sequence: TGTGCCAGCAGCTTACTTGGGACTAGCGTAACAGATACGCAGTATTTT. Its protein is CASSLLGTSVTDTQYF.

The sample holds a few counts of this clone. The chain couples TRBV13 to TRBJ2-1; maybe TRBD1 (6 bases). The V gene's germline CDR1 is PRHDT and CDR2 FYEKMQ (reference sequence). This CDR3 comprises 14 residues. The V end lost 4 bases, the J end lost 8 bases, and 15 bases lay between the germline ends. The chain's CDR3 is CASSSQGKWDEQFF. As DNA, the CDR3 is TGTGCCAGCAGCTCGCAGGGGAAGTGGGATGAGCAGTTCTTC.

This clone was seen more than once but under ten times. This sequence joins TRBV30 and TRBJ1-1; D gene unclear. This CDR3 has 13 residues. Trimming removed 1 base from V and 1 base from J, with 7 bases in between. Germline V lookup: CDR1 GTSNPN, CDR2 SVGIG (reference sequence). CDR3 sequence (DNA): TGTGCCTGGAGTGCACAGCCGAACACTGAAGCTTTCTTT. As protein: CAWSAQPNTEAFF. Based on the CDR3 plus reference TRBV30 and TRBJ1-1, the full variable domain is SQTIHQWPATLVQPVGSPLSLECTVEGTSNPNLYWYRQAAGRGLQLLFYSVGIGQISSEVPQNLSASRPQDRQFILSSKKLLLSDSGFYLCAWSAQPNTEAFFGQGTRLTVV.